A single T cell receptor (beta chain) is shown here with its context. Together with a sample-barcoded 5' primer, a J-beta primer mix was included in a second PCR lasting about 7 to 11 cycles. TCRdb fed the 5' RACE reads into MiXCR, producing one record per CDR3 protein. In the table there are 750,000 to 1,000,000 distinct CDR3 sequences, approximately 32% of which are singletons. This record comes from a study of blood T cells in healthy people across ages. Germline CDR1 reads SGHDN; CDR2 reads FVKESK. This CDR3 contains 15 residues. V shed 2 bases and J shed 1 base, with 12 bases lying between them. These data also formed part of another study, on T cells of mothers and their children. That investigation notes: All donors were healthy and Caucasian; they were three mothers and their six children.

This chain joins TRBV14 and TRBJ2-7; D is possibly TRBD1 (6 bases). The specimen sequenced was blood. The sequence came from a woman aged 40-49 years in good health. The CDR3 protein is CASSQSIGGSYEQYF. CDR3 coding DNA: TGTGCCAGCAGCCAATCGATAGGGGGATCCTACGAGCAGTACTTC.